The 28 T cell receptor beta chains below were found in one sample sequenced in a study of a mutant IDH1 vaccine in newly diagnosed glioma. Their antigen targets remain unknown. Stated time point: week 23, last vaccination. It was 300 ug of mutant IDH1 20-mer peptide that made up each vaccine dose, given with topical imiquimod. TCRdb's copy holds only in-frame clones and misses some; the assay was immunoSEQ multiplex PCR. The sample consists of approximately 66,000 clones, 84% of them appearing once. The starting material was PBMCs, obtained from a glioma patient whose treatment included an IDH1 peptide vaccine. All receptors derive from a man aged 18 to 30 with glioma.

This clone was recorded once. Written as DNA, the CDR3 is TGTGCCAGCAGGGGACAGGGTTACAATGAGCAGTTCTTC. Amino acids: CASRGQGYNEQFF. This chain connects TRBV6-5 to TRBJ2-1; 9 bases map to TRBD1. From germline, CDR1 is MNHEY and CDR2 SVGAGI. J was trimmed by 4 bases and V by 6 bases; bases with no gene match: 1. This CDR3 spans 13 amino acids.

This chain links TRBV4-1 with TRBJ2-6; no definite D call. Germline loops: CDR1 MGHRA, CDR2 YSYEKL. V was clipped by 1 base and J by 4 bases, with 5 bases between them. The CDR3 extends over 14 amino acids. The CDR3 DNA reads TGCGCCAGCAGCCAAGGAGCGGGGGCCAACGTCCTGACTTTC. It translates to CASSQGAGANVLTF.

Written as DNA, the CDR3 is TGTGCCAGCACCCACCGCGGGCCTACCGATGGCTACACCTTC. Translated: CASTHRGPTDGYTF. This chain connects TRBV6-6 to TRBJ1-2, with D unresolved. This CDR3 is built from 14 residues. Germline CDR1 and CDR2: MNHNY and SVGAGI (reference sequence). The germline V and J ends were trimmed by 7 bases and 6 bases, with 18 bases remaining between them.

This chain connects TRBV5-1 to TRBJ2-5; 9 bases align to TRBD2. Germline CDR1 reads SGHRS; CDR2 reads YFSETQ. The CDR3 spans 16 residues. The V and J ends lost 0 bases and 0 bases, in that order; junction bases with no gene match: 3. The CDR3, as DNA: TGCGCCAGCAGCTTGGAGGCGGGGGGGTACCAAGAGACCCAGTACTTC. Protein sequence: CASSLEAGGYQETQYF.

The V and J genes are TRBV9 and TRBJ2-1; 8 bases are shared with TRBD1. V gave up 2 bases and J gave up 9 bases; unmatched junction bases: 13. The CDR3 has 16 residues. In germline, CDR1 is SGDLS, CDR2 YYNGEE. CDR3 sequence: CASSVDGQGGWSEQFF. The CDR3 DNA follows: TGTGCCAGCAGCGTTGACGGACAGGGAGGATGGAGTGAGCAGTTCTTC.

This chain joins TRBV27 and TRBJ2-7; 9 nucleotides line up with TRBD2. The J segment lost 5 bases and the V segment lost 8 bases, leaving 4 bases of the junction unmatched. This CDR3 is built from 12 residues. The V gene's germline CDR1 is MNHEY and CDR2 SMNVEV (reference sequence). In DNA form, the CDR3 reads TGTGCCAGCTCGGGACTAGCTGACGAGCAGTACTTC. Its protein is CASSGLADEQYF.

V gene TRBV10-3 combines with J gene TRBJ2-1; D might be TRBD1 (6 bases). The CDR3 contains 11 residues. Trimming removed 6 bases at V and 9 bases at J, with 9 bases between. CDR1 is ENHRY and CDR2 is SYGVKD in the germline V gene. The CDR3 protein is CAISRDTEQFF. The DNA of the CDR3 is TGTGCCATCAGCCGGGACACTGAGCAGTTCTTC.

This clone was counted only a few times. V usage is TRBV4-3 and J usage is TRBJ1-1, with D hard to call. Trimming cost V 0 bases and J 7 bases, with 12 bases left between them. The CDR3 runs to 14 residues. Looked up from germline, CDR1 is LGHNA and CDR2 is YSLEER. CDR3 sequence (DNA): TGCGCCAGCAGCCAAGATCCTTTGGCGGTTGAAGCTTTCTTT. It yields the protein CASSQDPLAVEAFF.

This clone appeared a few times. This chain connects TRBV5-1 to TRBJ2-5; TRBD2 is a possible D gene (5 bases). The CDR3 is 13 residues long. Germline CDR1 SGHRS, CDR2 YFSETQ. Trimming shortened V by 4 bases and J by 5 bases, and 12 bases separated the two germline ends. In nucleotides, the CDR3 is TGCGCCAGCAGCCCTAGACGGAGGGAGACCCAGTACTTC. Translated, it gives CASSPRRRETQYF.

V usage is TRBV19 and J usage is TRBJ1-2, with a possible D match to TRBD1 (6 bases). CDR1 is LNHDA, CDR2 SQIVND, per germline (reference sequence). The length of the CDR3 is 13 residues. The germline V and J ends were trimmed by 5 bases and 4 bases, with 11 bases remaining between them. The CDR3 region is CASSPGQIYGYTF. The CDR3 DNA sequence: TGTGCCAGTAGTCCCGGACAGATCTATGGCTACACCTTC.

The CDR3 DNA follows: TGTGCCAGCAGCCAAGATTTAGACAGTTCGGGATATGGCTACACCTTC. This codes for CASSQDLDSSGYGYTF. V is TRBV4-2 and J is TRBJ1-2, with D possibly being TRBD1 (5 bases). The CDR3 is 16 amino acids. The germline V gene has CDR1 LGHNA and CDR2 YNFKEQ. The V end was cut by 0 bases, the J end by 5 bases, with 16 bases between.

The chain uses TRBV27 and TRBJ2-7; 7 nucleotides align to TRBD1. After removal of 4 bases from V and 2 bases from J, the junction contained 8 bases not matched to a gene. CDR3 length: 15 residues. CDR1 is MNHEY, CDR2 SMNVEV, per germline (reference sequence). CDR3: CASSSGTVATYEQYF. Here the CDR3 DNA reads TGTGCCAGCAGTTCCGGGACAGTGGCAACCTACGAGCAGTACTTC.

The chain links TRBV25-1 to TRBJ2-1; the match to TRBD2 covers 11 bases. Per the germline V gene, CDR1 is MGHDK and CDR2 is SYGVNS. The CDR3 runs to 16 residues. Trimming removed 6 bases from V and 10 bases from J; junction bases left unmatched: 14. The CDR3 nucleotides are TGTGCCAGCAGCCCAACGGGAACTAGCGGGAGAGCGGAGCAGTTCTTC. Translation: CASSPTGTSGRAEQFF.

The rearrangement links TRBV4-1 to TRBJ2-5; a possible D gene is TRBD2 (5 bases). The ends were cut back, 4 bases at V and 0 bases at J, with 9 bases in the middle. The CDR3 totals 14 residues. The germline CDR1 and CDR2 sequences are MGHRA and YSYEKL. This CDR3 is CASSLVAYQETQYF. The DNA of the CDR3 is TGCGCCAGCAGCCTCGTAGCGTACCAAGAGACCCAGTACTTC.

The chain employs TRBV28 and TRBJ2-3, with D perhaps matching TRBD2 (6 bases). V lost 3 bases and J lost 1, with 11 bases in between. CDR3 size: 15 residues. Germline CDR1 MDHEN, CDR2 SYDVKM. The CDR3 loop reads CASSFVAEGTDTQYF. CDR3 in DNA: TGTGCCAGCAGTTTCGTAGCGGAGGGCACAGATACGCAGTATTTT. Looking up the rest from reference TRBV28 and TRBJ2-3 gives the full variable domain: DVKVTQSSRYLVKRTGEKVFLECVQDMDHENMFWYRQDPGLGLRLIYFSYDVKMKEKGDIPEGYSVSREKKERFSLILESASTNQTSMYLCASSFVAEGTDTQYFGPGTRLTVL.

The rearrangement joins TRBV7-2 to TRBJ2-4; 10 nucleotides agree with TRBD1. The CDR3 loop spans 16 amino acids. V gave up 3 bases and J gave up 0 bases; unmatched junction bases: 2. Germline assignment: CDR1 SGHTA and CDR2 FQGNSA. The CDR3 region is CASSFGQGVAKNIQYF. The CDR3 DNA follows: TGTGCCAGCAGCTTCGGACAGGGGGTAGCCAAAAACATTCAGTACTTC.

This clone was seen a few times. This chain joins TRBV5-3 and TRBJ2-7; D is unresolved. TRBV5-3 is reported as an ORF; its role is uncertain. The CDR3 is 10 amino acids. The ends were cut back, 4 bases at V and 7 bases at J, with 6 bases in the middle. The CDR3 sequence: CARSVHEQYF. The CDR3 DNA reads TGTGCCAGAAGCGTACATGAGCAGTACTTC.

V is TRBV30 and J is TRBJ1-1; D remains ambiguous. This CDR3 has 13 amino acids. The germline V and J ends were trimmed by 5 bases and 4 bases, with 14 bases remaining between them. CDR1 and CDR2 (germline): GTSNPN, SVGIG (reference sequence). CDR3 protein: CAWDPTWGTEAFF. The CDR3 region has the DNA TGTGCCTGGGACCCCACCTGGGGCACTGAAGCTTTCTTT.

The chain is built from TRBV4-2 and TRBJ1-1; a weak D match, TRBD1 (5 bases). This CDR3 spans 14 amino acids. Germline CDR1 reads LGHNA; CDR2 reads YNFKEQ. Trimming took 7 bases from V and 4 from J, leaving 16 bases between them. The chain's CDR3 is CASTADSVGTEAFF. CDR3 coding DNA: TGTGCCAGCACCGCAGACAGTGTCGGCACTGAAGCTTTCTTT.

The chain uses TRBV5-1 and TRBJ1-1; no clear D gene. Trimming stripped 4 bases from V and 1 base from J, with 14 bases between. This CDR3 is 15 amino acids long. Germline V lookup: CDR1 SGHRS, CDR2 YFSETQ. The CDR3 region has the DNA TGCGCCAGCAGCCCAGTGGATCGGGAGAACACTGAAGCTTTCTTT. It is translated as CASSPVDRENTEAFF.

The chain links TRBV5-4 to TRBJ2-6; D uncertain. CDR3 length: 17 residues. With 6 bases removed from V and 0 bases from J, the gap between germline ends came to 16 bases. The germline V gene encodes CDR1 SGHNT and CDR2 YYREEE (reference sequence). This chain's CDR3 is CASKPATWGSGANVLTF. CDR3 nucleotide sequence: TGTGCCAGCAAACCAGCTACATGGGGCTCTGGGGCCAACGTCCTGACTTTC.

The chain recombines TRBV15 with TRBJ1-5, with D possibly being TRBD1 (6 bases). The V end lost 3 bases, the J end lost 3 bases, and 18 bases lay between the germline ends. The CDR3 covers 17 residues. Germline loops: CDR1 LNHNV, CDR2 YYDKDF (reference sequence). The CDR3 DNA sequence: TGTGCCACCAGCAGCGACCGGGACACAGCCTTCAATCAGCCCCAGCATTTT. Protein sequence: CATSSDRDTAFNQPQHF.

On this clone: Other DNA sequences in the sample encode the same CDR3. In DNA form, the CDR3 reads TGTGCCAGTAGTACCGGACAGAGGAACACTGAAGCTTTCTTT. The encoded protein is CASSTGQRNTEAFF. The chain is built from TRBV19 and TRBJ1-1; perhaps TRBD1 as D (6 bases). V lost 4 bases and J 1 base, leaving 10 bases between the germline ends. This CDR3 region has 14 residues. CDR1 LNHDA and CDR2 SQIVND come from the germline V gene (reference sequence).

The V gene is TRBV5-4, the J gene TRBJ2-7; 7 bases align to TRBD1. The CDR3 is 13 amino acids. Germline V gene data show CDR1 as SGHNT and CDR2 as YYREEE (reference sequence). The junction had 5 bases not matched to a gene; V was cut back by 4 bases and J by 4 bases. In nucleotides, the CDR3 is TGTGCCAGCAGCCGGGACAGACGATACGAGCAGTACTTC. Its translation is CASSRDRRYEQYF. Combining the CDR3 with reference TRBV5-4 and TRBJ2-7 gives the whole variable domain ETGVTQSPTHLIKTRGQQVTLRCSSQSGHNTVSWYQQALGQGPQFIFQYYREEENGRGNFPPRFSGLQFPNYSSELNVNALELDDSALYLCASSRDRRYEQYFGPGTRLTVT.

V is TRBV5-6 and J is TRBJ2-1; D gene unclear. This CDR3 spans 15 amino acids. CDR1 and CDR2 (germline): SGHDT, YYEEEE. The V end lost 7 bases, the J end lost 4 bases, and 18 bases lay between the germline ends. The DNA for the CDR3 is TGTGCCAGCTCCCGAGGCGCGATTACTTACAATGAGCAGTTCTTC. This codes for CASSRGAITYNEQFF.

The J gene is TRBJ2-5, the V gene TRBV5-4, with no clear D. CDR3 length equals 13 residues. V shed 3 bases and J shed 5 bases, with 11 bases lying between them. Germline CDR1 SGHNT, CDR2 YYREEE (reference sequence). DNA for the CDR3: TGTGCCAGCAGCTCCCGGACGGATGAGACCCAGTACTTC. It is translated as CASSSRTDETQYF.

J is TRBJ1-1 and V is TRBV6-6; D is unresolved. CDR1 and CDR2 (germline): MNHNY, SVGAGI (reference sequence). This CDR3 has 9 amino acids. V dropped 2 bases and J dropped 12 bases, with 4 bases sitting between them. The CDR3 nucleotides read TGTGCCAGCAGTTACCCCACTTTCTTT. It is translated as CASSYPTFF.

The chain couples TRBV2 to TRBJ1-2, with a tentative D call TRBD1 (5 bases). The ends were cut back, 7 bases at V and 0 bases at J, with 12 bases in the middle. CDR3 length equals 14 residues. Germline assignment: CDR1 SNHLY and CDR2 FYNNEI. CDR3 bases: TGTGCCAGCAAGGCAAGGGGTTCTAACTATGGCTACACCTTC. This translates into CASKARGSNYGYTF.